The rows below give T cell receptor beta chains drawn from one sample of a study of T-cell memory formation after mild COVID-19. TCRdb itself ran the 5' RACE reads through MiXCR, one entry per CDR3 protein. The table lists fewer than 250,000 distinct CDR3 sequences, 25% to 35% of them singletons. Specimen: PBMCs or a T cell subset sorted from them (not recorded which). The receptors here all came from an adult woman who had mild COVID-19 (a few samples of this study predate the infection). Cell type and time point are not known. The CDR3 runs from the conserved cysteine through the conserved F or W. A D gene is named only where the DNA matches it firmly. Some rows mark clone size as missing; the rest say once, few, many or name a class of expanded clone.

-	-	TRBV7-6	TRBJ1-5	CASSLGNFNQPQHF	TGTGCCAGCAGCCTCGGGAATTTCAATCAGCCCCAGCATTTT
-	-	TRBV4-3	TRBJ1-2	CASSQDRGSYGYTF	TGCGCCAGCAGCCAAGACAGGGGATCCTATGGCTACACCTTC
many	-	TRBV11-2	TRBJ2-7	CASSLEPQAYEQYF	TGTGCCAGCAGCTTAGAGCCCCAGGCGTACGAGCAGTACTTC
-	TRBD2	TRBV5-4	TRBJ2-1	CASSTSGRGPNEQFF	TGTGCCAGCAGCACAAGCGGGAGAGGGCCCAATGAGCAGTTCTTC
-	TRBD1	TRBV4-1	TRBJ2-7	CASSQGQGALSYEQYF	TGCGCCAGCAGCCAAGGACAGGGGGCGCTTTCCTACGAGCAGTACTTC
-	-	TRBV10-3	TRBJ2-7	CAISGVGGSYEQYF	TGTGCCATCTCGGGTGTCGGGGGCTCCTACGAGCAGTACTTC
few	-	TRBV12-3/TRBV12-4	TRBJ1-1	CASREIAEAFF	TGTGCCAGCAGAGAGATTGCTGAAGCTTTCTTT
-	-	TRBV29-1	TRBJ1-3	CSVVPSSGNTIYF	TGCAGCGTTGTCCCGAGCTCTGGAAACACCATATATTTT
-	-	TRBV5-1	TRBJ1-2	CASSLGIGSGYGYTF	TGCGCCAGCAGCTTGGGAATCGGTTCGGGCTATGGCTACACCTTC
-	-	TRBV29-1	TRBJ2-7	CSVEVRADEQYF	TGCAGCGTTGAAGTTCGGGCAGACGAGCAGTACTTC
-	-	TRBV7-3	TRBJ2-3	CASSIKGGALDTQYF	TGTGCCAGCAGCATAAAGGGTGGGGCCTTGGATACGCAGTATTTT
-	TRBD1	TRBV7-8	TRBJ1-5	CASSPGGRSNQPQHF	TGTGCCAGCAGCCCAGGGGGTCGTTCAAATCAGCCCCAGCATTTT
few	-	TRBV7-6	TRBJ2-1	CASSLDVRTRNYNEQFF	TGTGCCAGCAGCTTAGATGTGCGGACAAGGAATTACAATGAGCAGTTCTTC
few	-	TRBV7-3	TRBJ2-2	CASSLTVNPGELFF	TGTGCCAGCAGCTTGACAGTAAACCCCGGGGAGCTGTTTTTT
-	TRBD1	TRBV7-2	TRBJ1-2	CASSLVVGTGITANYGYTF	TGTGCCAGCAGCTTAGTTGTAGGGACAGGGATAACAGCTAACTATGGCTACACCTTC
many	TRBD1	TRBV5-1	TRBJ2-1	CASSFQGQNSYNEQFF	TGCGCCAGCAGCTTTCAGGGACAGAACTCCTACAATGAGCAGTTCTTC
-	-	TRBV19	TRBJ2-6	CASSPIRFGANVLTF	TGTGCCAGTAGTCCCATCAGGTTTGGGGCCAACGTCCTGACTTTC
-	-	TRBV15	TRBJ2-5	CATSRDGTGGSGGTQYF	TGTGCCACCAGCAGAGATGGGACTGGGGGCTCTGGTGGGACCCAGTACTTC
-	-	TRBV3-1	TRBJ1-2	CASSPVHRDGYTF	TGTGCCAGCAGCCCGGTACACAGGGACGGCTACACCTTC
few	-	TRBV20-1	TRBJ2-2	CSASRQTNTGELFF	TGCAGTGCTAGTCGCCAGACGAACACCGGGGAGCTGTTTTTT
-	TRBD2	TRBV5-1	TRBJ2-3	CASSLWASGGKNTDTQYF	TGCGCCAGCAGCTTGTGGGCTAGCGGGGGGAAGAACACAGATACGCAGTATTTT
few	-	TRBV20-1	TRBJ2-7	CSARPPGAGSYEQYF	TGCAGTGCTAGACCCCCCGGGGCCGGGTCCTACGAGCAGTACTTC